Given below is one T cell receptor (beta chain) in context. The sample comes from a study of cytomegalovirus exposure and HLA in healthy donors. About the study: HLA-typed donors contributed approximately 92 million unique TCRs, which were held in an early data release.

Germline lookup yields CDR1 MGHDK and CDR2 SYGVNS. This CDR3 is built from 15 residues. Trimming took 5 bases from V and 4 from J, leaving 18 bases between them. The PCR employed 60 Vbeta primers together with 13 Jbeta primers. Libraries were prepared by immunoSEQ multiplex PCR; TCRdb keeps only in-frame clonotypes and omits some of them. This table has about 130,000 clones, around three quarters appearing once. The sample consisted of PBMCs. The chain couples TRBV25-1 to TRBJ2-7; weak D call: TRBD2 (5 bases). This receptor was taken from a female donor in good health and CMV-seronegative. Written as DNA, the CDR3 is TGTGCCAGCAGTCTGCCTGGGGTAAGCGGATACGAGCAGTACTTC. It codes for CASSLPGVSGYEQYF.